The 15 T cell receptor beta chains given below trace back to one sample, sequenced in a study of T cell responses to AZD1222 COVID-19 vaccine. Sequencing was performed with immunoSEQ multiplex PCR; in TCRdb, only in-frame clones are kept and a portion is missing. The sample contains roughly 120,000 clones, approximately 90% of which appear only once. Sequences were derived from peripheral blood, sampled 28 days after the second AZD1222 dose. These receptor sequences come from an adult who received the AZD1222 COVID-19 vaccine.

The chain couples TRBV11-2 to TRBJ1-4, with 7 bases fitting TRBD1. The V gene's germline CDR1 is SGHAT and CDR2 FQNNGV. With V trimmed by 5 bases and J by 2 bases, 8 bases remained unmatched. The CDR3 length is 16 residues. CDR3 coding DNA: TGTGCCAGCAGCACCCGACAGGGAGGTACTAATGAAAAACTGTTTTTT. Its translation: CASSTRQGGTNEKLFF.

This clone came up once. DNA for the CDR3: TGTGCCAGCAGCTTTAGGGGTCAGAGCTCACCCCTCCACTTT. Its protein is CASSFRGQSSPLHF. The chain is built from TRBV7-2 and TRBJ1-6; possible D gene TRBD1, 5 bases. The CDR3 is 14 amino acids. V was pared by 3 bases and J by 10 bases, with 13 bases between. Germline loops: CDR1 SGHTA, CDR2 FQGNSA.

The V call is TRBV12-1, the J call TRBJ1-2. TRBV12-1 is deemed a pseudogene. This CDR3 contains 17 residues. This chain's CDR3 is CASSHNSDLANGTGYTF. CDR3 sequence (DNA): TGTGCCAGCAGCCACAACTCGGACCTCGCTAATGGGACTGGCTACACCTTC.

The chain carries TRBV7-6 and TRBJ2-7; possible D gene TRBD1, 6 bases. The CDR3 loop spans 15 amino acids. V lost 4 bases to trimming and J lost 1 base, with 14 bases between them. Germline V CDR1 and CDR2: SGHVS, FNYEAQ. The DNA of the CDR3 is TGTGCCAGCAGCTCGTCCCAGGGGAAATCCTACGAGCAGTACTTC. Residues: CASSSSQGKSYEQYF.

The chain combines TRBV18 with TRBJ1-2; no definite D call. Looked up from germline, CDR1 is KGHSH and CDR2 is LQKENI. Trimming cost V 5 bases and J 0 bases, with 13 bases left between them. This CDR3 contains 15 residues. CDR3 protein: CASSAAQHTNYGYTF. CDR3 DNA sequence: TGTGCCAGCTCAGCTGCTCAACACACTAACTATGGCTACACCTTC. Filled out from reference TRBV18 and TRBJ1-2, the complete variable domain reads NAGVMQNPRHLVRRRGQEARLRCSPMKGHSHVYWYRQLPEEGLKFMVYLQKENIIDESGMPKERFSAEFPKEGPSILRIQQVVRGDSAAYFCASSAAQHTNYGYTFGSGTRLTVV.

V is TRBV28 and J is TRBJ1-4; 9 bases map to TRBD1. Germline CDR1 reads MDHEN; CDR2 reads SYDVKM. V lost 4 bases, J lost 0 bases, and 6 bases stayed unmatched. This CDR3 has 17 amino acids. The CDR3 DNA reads TGTGCCAGCAGTTCACCGGGACAGGGCGCAACTAATGAAAAACTGTTTTTT. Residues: CASSSPGQGATNEKLFF.

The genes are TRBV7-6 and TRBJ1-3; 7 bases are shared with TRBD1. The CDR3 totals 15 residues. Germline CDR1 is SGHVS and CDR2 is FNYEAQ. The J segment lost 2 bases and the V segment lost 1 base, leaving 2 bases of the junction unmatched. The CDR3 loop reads CASSLVQGPGNTIYF. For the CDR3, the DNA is TGTGCCAGCAGCTTAGTACAGGGGCCTGGAAACACCATATATTTT.

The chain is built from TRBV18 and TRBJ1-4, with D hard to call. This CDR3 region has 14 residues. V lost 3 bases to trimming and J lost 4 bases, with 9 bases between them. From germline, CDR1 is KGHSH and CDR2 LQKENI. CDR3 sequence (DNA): TGTGCCAGCTCACCTTCCGGCCTTAATGAAAAACTGTTTTTT. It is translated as CASSPSGLNEKLFF.

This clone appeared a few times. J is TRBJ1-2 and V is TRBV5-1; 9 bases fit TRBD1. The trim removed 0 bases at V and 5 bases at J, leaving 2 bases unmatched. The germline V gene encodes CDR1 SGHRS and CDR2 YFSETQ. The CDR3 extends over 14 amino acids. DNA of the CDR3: TGCGCCAGCAGCTTGGGACAGGGGGATTATGGCTACACCTTC. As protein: CASSLGQGDYGYTF. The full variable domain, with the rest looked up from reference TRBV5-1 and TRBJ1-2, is KAGVTQTPRYLIKTRGQQVTLSCSPISGHRSVSWYQQTPGQGLQFLFEYFSETQRNKGNFPGRFSGRQFSNSRSEMNVSTLELGDSALYLCASSLGQGDYGYTFGSGTRLTVV.

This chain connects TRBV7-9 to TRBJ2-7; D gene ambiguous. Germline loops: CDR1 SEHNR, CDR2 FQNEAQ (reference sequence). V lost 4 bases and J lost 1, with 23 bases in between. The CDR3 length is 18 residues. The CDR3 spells CASSSPDGWSKKSYEQYF. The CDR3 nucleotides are TGTGCCAGCAGCTCACCCGATGGTTGGTCCAAAAAATCCTACGAGCAGTACTTC.

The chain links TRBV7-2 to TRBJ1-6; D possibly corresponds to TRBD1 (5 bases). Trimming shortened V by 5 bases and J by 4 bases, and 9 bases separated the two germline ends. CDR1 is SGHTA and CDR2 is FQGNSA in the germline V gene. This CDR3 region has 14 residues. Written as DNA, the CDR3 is TGTGCCAGCAGCGTTCAGGGTTATAATTCACCCCTCCACTTT. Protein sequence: CASSVQGYNSPLHF.

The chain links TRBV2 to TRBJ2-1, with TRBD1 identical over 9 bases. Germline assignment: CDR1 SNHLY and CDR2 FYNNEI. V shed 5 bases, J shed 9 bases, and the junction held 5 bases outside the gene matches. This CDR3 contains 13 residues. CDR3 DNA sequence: TGTGCCAGCAGTCCGATGGACAGGGGTGAGCAGTTCTTC. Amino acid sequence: CASSPMDRGEQFF.

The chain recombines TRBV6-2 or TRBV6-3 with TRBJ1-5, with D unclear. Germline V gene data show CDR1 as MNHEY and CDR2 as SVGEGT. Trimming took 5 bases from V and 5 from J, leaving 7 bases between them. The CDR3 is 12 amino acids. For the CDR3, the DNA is TGTGCCAGCAGTCCAGCTTATCAGCCCCAGCATTTT. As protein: CASSPAYQPQHF.

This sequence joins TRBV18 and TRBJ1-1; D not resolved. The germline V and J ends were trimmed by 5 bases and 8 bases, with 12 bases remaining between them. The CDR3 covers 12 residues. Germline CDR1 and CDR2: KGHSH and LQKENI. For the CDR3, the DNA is TGTGCCAGCTCAAAGGATACGGCCGAAGCTTTCTTT. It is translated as CASSKDTAEAFF.

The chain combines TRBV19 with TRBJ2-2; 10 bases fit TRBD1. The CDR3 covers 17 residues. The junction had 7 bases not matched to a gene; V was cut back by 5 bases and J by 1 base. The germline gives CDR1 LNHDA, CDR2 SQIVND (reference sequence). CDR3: CASSAPGQGRNTGELFF. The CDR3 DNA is TGTGCCAGTAGTGCCCCGGGACAGGGGAGGAACACCGGGGAGCTGTTTTTT.